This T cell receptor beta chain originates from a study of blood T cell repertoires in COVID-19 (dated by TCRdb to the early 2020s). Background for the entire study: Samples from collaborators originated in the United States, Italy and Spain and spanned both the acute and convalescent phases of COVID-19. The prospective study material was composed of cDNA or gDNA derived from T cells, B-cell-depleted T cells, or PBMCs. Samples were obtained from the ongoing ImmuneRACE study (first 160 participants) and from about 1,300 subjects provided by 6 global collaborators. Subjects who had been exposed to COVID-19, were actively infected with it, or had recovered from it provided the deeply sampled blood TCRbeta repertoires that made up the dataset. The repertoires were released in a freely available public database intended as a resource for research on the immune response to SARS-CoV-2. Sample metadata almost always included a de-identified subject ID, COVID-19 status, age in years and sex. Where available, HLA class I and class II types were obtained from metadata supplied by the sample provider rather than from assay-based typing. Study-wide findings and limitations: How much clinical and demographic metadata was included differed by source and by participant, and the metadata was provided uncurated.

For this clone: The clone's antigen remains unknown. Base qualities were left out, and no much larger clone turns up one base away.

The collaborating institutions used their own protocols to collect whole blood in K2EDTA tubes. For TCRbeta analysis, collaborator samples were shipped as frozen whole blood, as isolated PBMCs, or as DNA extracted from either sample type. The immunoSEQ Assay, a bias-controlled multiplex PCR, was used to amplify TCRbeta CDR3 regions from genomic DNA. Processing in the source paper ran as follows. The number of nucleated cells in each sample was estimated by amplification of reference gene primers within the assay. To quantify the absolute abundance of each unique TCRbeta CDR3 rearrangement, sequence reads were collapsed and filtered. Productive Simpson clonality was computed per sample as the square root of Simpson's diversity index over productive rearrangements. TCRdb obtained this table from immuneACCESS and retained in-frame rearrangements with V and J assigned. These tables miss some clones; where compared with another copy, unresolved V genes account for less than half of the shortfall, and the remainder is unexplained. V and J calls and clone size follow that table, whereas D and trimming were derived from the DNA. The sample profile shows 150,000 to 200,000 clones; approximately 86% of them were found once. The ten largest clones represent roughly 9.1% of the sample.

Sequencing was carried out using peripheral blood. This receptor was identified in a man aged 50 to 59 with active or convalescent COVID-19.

The bases read TGTGCCAGCTCACCAAAAACAGGCGGAGGCTACACCTTC. Protein translation: CASSPKTGGGYTF. The V and J genes are TRBV18 and TRBJ1-2; a tentative D call is TRBD1 (5 bases match). V is shortened by 2 bases, J by 8 bases, and the region joining them spans 12 bases. CDR1 and CDR2, per the germline V gene, are KGHSH and LQKENI. Its CDR3 holds 13 amino acids, cysteine through phenylalanine. The sequence is cut down to CDR3 DNA, 39 bases in frame from base 1. This CDR3, with the reference TRBV18 and TRBJ1-2 proteins standing in past its ends, gives the full variable domain NAGVMQNPRHLVRRRGQEARLRCSPMKGHSHVYWYRQLPEEGLKFMVYLQKENIIDESGMPKERFSAEFPKEGPSILRIQQVVRGDSAAYFCASSPKTGGGYTFGSGTRLTVV.